The entry that follows covers one TCR beta chain sequence. These data are taken from a study of T cell changes during pregnancy in multiple sclerosis. CDR3 length equals 15 residues. The J segment lost 7 bases and the V segment lost 8 bases, leaving 13 bases of the junction unmatched. The germline gives CDR1 GTSNPN, CDR2 SVGIG (reference sequence). Here immunoSEQ multiplex PCR was the method, and the copy in TCRdb shows in-frame clones only, minus some. The table lists tens of thousands of clones, around nine tenths of them singletons. Sequencing used CD4+ T cells from peripheral blood mononuclear cells, obtained before pregnancy. The rearrangement links TRBV30 to TRBJ2-2, with 10 bases aligning to TRBD2. This receptor was identified in a female donor with multiple sclerosis, enrolled in a pregnancy study. This chain's CDR3 is CARNGAGGSHGELFF. CDR3 bases: TGTGCCAGGAACGGAGCGGGAGGGTCCCACGGGGAGCTGTTTTTT.